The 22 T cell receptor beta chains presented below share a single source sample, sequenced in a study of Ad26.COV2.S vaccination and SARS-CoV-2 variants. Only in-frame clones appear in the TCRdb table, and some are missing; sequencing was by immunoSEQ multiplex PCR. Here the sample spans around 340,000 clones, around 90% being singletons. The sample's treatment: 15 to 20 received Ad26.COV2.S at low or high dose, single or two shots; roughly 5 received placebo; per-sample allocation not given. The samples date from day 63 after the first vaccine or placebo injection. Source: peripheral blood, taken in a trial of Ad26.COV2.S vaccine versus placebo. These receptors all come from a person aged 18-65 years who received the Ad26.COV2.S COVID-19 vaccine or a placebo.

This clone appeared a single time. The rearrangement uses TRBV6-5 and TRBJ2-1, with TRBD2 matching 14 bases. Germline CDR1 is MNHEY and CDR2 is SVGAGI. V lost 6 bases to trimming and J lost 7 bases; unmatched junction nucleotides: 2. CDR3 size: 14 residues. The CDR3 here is CASSGLAGGNEQFF. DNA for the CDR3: TGTGCCAGCAGCGGACTAGCGGGGGGAAATGAGCAGTTCTTC.

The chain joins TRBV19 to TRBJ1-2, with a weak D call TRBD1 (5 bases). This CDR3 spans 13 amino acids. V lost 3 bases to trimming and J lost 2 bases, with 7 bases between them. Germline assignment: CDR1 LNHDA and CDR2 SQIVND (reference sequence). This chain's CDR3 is CASSMGRNYGYTF. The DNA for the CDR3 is TGTGCCAGTAGTATGGGGCGCAACTATGGCTACACCTTC.

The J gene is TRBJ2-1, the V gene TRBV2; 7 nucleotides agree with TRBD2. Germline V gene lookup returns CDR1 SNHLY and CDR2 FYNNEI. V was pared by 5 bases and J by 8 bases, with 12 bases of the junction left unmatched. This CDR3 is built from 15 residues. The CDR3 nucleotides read TGTGCCAGCAGTCTCGGGCTAGCGGCGGTCGATGAGCAGTTCTTC. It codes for CASSLGLAAVDEQFF. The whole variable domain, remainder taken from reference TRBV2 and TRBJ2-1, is EPEVTQTPSHQVTQMGQEVILRCVPISNHLYFYWYRQILGQKVEFLVSFYNNEISEKSEIFDDQFSVERPDGSNFTLKIRSTKLEDSAMYFCASSLGLAAVDEQFFGPGTRLTVL.

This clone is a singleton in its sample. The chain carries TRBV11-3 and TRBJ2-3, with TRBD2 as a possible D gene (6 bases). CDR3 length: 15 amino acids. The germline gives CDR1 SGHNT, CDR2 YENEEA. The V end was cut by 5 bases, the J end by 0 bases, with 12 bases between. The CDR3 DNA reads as TGTGCCAGCAGCCAAGCCGGGACTAGCACAGATACGCAGTATTTT. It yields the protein CASSQAGTSTDTQYF.

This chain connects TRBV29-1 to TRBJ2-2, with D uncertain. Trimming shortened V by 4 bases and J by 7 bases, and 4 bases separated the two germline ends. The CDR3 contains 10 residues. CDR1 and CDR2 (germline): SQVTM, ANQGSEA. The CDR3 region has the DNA TGCAGCGTTGGTGTCGGGGAGCTGTTTTTT. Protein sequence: CSVGVGELFF.

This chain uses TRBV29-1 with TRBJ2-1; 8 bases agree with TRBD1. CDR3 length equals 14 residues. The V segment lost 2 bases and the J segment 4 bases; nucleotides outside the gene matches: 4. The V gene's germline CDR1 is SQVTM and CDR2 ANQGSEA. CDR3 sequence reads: CSVERRGHYNEQFF. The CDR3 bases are TGCAGCGTTGAACGCAGGGGGCATTACAATGAGCAGTTCTTC.

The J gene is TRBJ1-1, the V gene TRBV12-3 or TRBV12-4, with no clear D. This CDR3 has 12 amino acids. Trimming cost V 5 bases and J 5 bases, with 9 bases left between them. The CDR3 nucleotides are TGTGCCAGCAGTGGACGGCGGACTGAAGCTTTCTTT. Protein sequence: CASSGRRTEAFF.

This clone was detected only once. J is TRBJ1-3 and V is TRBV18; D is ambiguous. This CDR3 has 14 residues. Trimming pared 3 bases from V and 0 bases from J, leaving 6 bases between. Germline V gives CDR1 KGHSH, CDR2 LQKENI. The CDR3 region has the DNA TGTGCCAGCTCACCGGAGACCTCTGGAAACACCATATATTTT. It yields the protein CASSPETSGNTIYF.

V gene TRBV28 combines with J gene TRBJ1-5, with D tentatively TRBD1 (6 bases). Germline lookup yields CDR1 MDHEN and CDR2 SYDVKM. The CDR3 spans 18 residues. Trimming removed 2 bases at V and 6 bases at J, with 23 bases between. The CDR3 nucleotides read TGTGCCAGCAGTTTAACGGCGGGGGGCGCTGGTTTTTTTCAGCCCCAGCATTTT. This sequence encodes CASSLTAGGAGFFQPQHF.

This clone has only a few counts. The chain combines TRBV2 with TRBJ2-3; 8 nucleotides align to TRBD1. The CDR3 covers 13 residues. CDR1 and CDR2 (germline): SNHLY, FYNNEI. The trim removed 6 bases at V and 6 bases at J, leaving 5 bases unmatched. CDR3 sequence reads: CASSRDRRDTQYF. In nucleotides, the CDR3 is TGTGCCAGCAGCCGGGACAGGAGGGATACGCAGTATTTT.

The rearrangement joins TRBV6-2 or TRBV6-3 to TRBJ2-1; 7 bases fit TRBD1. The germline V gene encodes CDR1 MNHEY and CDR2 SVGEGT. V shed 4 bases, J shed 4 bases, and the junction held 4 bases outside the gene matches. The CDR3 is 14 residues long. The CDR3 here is CASSFLGQYNEQFF. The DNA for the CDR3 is TGTGCCAGCAGTTTCCTGGGACAGTACAATGAGCAGTTCTTC.

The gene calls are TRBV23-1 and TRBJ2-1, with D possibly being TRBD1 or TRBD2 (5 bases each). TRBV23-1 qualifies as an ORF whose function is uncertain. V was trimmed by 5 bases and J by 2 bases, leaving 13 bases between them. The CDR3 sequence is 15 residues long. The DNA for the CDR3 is TGCGCCAGCAGTGACGACGGGGCGGCCTACAATGAGCAGTTCTTC. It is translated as CASSDDGAAYNEQFF.

The CDR3 sequence: CASSSGRDQPQHF. CDR3 sequence (DNA): TGTGCCAGCAGTTCAGGACGCGATCAGCCCCAGCATTTT. This sequence joins TRBV6-5 and TRBJ1-5; no reliable D call. CDR3 length equals 13 residues. The ends were cut back, 4 bases at V and 5 bases at J, with 9 bases in the middle. Germline CDR1 is MNHEY and CDR2 is SVGAGI.

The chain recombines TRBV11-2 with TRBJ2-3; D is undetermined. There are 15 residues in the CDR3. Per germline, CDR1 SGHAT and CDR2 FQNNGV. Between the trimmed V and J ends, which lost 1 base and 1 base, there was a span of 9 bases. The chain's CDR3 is CASSLGRQGTDTQYF. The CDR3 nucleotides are TGTGCCAGCAGCTTAGGGCGGCAGGGCACAGATACGCAGTATTTT.

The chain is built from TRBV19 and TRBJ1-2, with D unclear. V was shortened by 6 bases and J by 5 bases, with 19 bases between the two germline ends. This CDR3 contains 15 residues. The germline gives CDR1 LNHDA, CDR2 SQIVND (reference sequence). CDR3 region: CASRLRSGQLYGYTF. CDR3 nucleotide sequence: TGTGCCAGTAGACTACGAAGCGGGCAGCTTTATGGCTACACCTTC.

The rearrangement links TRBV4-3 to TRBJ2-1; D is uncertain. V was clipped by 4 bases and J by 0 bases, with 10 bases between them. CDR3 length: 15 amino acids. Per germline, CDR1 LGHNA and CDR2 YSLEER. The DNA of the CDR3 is TGCGCCAGCAGCCGCAAGGTGGGCTCCTACAATGAGCAGTTCTTC. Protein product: CASSRKVGSYNEQFF.

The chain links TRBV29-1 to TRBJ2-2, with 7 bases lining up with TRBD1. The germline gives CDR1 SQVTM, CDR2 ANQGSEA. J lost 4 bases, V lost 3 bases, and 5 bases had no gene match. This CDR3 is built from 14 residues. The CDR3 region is CSVDRGRLTGELFF. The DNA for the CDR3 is TGCAGCGTTGATAGGGGGCGACTCACCGGGGAGCTGTTTTTT.

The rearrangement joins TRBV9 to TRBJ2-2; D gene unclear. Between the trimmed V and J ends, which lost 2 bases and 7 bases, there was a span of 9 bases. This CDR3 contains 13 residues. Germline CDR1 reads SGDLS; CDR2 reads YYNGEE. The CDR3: CASSVEVGGELFF. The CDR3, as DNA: TGTGCCAGCAGCGTTGAGGTGGGCGGGGAGCTGTTTTTT.

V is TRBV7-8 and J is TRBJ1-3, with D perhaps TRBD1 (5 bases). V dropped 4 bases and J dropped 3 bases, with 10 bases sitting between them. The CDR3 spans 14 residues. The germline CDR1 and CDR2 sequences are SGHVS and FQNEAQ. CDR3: CASSSTGLGNTIYF. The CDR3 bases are TGTGCCAGCAGCTCTACAGGTCTTGGAAACACCATATATTTT.

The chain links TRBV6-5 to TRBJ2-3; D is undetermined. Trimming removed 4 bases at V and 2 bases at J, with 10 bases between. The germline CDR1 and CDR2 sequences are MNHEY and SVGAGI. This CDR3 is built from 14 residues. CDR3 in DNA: TGTGCCAGCAGTTCACGCCCAGACACAGATACGCAGTATTTT. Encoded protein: CASSSRPDTDTQYF.

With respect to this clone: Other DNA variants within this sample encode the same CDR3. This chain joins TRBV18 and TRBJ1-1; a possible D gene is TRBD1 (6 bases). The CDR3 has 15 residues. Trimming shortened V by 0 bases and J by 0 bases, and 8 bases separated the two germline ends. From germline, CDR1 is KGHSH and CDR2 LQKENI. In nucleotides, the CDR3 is TGTGCCAGCTCACCACCGCAGGGGTTGAACACTGAAGCTTTCTTT. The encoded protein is CASSPPQGLNTEAFF.

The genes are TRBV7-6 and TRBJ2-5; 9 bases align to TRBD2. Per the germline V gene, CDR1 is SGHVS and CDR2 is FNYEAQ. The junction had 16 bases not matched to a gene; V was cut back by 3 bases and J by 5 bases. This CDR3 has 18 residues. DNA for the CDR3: TGTGCCAGCAGCTTCCCCGCGGTGGCGGGAGGGCAGGGGGAGACCCAGTACTTC. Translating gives CASSFPAVAGGQGETQYF.